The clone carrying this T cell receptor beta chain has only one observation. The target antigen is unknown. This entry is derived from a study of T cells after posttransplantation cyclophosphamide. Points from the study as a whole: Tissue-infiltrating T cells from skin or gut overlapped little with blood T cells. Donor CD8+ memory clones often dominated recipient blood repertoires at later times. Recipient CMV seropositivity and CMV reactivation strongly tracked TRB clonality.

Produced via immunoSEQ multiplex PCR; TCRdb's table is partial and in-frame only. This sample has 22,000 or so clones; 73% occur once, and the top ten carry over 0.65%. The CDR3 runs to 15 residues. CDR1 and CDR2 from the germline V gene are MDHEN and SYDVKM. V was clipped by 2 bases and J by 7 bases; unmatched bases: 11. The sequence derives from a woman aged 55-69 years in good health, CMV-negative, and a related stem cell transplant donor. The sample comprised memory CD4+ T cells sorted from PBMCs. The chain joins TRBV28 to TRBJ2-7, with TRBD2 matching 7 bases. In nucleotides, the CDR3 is TGTGCCAGCAGTTTAGAAGGGAGGGGTACGAATGAGCAGTACTTC. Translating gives CASSLEGRGTNEQYF. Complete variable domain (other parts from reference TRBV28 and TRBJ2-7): DVKVTQSSRYLVKRTGEKVFLECVQDMDHENMFWYRQDPGLGLRLIYFSYDVKMKEKGDIPEGYSVSREKKERFSLILESASTNQTSMYLCASSLEGRGTNEQYFGPGTRLTVT.